This entry lists 13 T cell receptor beta chains sequenced from one sample in a study of CD8 T cells in Susac syndrome. RNA was extracted with the RNeasy kit, and a quantity of about 0.45 to 1 ug was reverse transcribed using random hexamers. One entry per CDR3 protein results from TCRdb running MiXCR on the immunoSEQ multiplex PCR reads. The sample consists of around 99,000 distinct CDR3 sequences, around 95% of them appearing once. Sequencing used CD4+ T cells from PBMCs. These receptors came from a human donor in good health.

The chain links TRBV18 to TRBJ1-2; D not resolved. Germline CDR1 KGHSH, CDR2 LQKENI. The V gene lost 5 bases and the J gene lost 0 bases, with 10 bases spanning the gap. The CDR3 length is 14 residues. Written as DNA, the CDR3 is TGTGCCAGCTCATGGTCAGGCACTAACTATGGCTACACCTTC. Its protein product is CASSWSGTNYGYTF. Full variable domain (remainder filled in from reference TRBV18 and TRBJ1-2): NAGVMQNPRHLVRRRGQEARLRCSPMKGHSHVYWYRQLPEEGLKFMVYLQKENIIDESGMPKERFSAEFPKEGPSILRIQQVVRGDSAAYFCASSWSGTNYGYTFGSGTRLTVV.

The chain joins TRBV18 to TRBJ2-5, with a tentative D call TRBD1 (6 bases). Trimming left V 6 bases short and J 5 bases short, with 13 bases between. The CDR3 is made up of 13 amino acids. Germline lookup yields CDR1 KGHSH and CDR2 LQKENI. The CDR3: CASSRDTGETQYF. As DNA, the CDR3 is TGTGCCAGCTCTCGGGACACGGGGGAGACCCAGTACTTC.

This clonotype has just one count. The chain carries TRBV20-1 and TRBJ2-1; tentatively, D is TRBD1 or TRBD2 (5 bases each). The V end lost 1 base, the J end lost 10 bases, and 14 bases lay between the germline ends. Germline V CDR1 and CDR2: DFQATT, SNEGSKA (reference sequence). This CDR3 contains 13 residues. The CDR3 sequence is CSARVGDLREQFF. The CDR3 bases are TGCAGTGCTAGAGTAGGGGACCTCAGGGAGCAGTTCTTC.

The chain carries TRBV20-1 and TRBJ1-3, with D unclear. CDR3 length equals 14 residues. V lost 5 bases and J lost 0, with 11 bases in between. Per the germline V gene, CDR1 is DFQATT and CDR2 is SNEGSKA (reference sequence). The CDR3 sequence is CSAQSGGSGNTIYF. In nucleotides, the CDR3 is TGCAGTGCTCAAAGCGGCGGCTCTGGAAACACCATATATTTT.

The V gene is TRBV9, the J gene TRBJ1-3; D gene ambiguous. The length of the CDR3 is 14 residues. Germline assignment: CDR1 SGDLS and CDR2 YYNGEE. V was clipped by 3 bases and J by 4 bases, with 11 bases between them. The CDR3 is CASSGVLNGNTIYF. DNA for the CDR3: TGTGCCAGCAGCGGGGTCCTGAACGGAAACACCATATATTTT.

V and J are TRBV29-1 and TRBJ2-1; D unclear. The CDR3 totals 10 residues. The germline V and J ends were trimmed by 4 bases and 11 bases, with 9 bases remaining between them. Germline-derived CDR1 and CDR2 are SQVTM and ANQGSEA. CDR3 sequence reads: CSVGSPQQFF. The CDR3 nucleotides are TGCAGCGTTGGTAGCCCGCAGCAGTTCTTC.

The chain combines TRBV2 with TRBJ2-7, with 9 nucleotides matching TRBD2. Germline loops: CDR1 SNHLY, CDR2 FYNNEI. Trimming removed 1 base from V and 4 bases from J; junction bases left unmatched: 2. The length of the CDR3 is 14 residues. This CDR3 reads CASSEEAGGYEQYF. As DNA, the CDR3 is TGTGCCAGCAGTGAAGAAGCGGGAGGTTACGAGCAGTACTTC.

This chain links TRBV2 with TRBJ1-5; TRBD1 agrees at 7 bases. CDR1 is SNHLY, CDR2 FYNNEI, per germline. Trimming removed 4 bases from V and 2 bases from J; junction bases left unmatched: 8. The CDR3 has 16 residues. CDR3 protein: CASSAPGGIGNQPQHF. In DNA form, the CDR3 reads TGTGCCAGCAGTGCCCCAGGGGGAATAGGCAATCAGCCCCAGCATTTT.

The CDR3 DNA sequence: TGTGCCAGCAGTGAAGCTGGGACAGCGAGGGATGAGCAGTTCTTC. It translates to CASSEAGTARDEQFF. The genes are TRBV2 and TRBJ2-1; 7 positions agree with TRBD1. The length of the CDR3 is 15 residues. In germline, CDR1 is SNHLY, CDR2 FYNNEI. Losses at the gene ends were 0 bases for V and 8 bases for J; bases not matched to a gene: 7.

CDR3 amino acids: CASSVRHEQYF. In DNA form, the CDR3 reads TGTGCCAGCAGTGTAAGACACGAGCAGTACTTC. The chain joins TRBV2 to TRBJ2-7, with D unresolved. From germline, CDR1 is SNHLY and CDR2 FYNNEI. The V gene lost 4 bases and the J gene lost 5 bases, with 6 bases spanning the gap. The CDR3 has 11 amino acids.

The chain recombines TRBV6-4 with TRBJ1-2; D call uncertain. Trimming removed 4 bases at V and 1 base at J, with 7 bases between. Germline CDR1 and CDR2: MRHNA and SNTAGT. The length of the CDR3 is 13 residues. The CDR3 DNA sequence: TGTGCCAGCAGTGTCGGATTTAACTATGGCTACACCTTC. It translates to CASSVGFNYGYTF.

This sequence joins TRBV6-5 and TRBJ1-1, with D tentatively TRBD1 (6 bases). In germline, CDR1 is MNHEY, CDR2 SVGAGI. Trimming took 6 bases from V and 4 from J, leaving 15 bases between them. CDR3 size: 14 residues. CDR3 in DNA: TGTGCCAGCAGCGAAGGACAGCGGTTCACTGAAGCTTTCTTT. Amino acids: CASSEGQRFTEAFF.

The chain employs TRBV5-6 and TRBJ2-6; no definite D call. The V and J ends lost 2 bases and 0 bases respectively, with 3 bases between them. This CDR3 region has 14 residues. Germline assignment: CDR1 SGHDT and CDR2 YYEEEE. The CDR3 DNA reads as TGTGCCAGCAGCTTACCCTCTGGGGCCAACGTCCTGACTTTC. It codes for CASSLPSGANVLTF.